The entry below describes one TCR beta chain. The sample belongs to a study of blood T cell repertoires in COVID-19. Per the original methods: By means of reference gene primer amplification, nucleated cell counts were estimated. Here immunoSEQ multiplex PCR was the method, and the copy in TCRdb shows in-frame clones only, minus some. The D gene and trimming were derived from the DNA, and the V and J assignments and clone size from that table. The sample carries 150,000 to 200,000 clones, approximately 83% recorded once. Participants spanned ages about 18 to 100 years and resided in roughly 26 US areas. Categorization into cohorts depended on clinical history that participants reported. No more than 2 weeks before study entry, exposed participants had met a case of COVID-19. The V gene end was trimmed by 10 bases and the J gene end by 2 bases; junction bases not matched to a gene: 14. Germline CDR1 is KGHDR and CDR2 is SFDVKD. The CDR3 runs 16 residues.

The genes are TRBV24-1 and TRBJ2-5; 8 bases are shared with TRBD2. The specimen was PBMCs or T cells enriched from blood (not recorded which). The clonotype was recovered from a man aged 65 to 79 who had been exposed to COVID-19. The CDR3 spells CATLRREGEGQETQYF. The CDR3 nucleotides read TGTGCCACTCTACGTCGGGAGGGAGAGGGGCAAGAGACCCAGTACTTC.